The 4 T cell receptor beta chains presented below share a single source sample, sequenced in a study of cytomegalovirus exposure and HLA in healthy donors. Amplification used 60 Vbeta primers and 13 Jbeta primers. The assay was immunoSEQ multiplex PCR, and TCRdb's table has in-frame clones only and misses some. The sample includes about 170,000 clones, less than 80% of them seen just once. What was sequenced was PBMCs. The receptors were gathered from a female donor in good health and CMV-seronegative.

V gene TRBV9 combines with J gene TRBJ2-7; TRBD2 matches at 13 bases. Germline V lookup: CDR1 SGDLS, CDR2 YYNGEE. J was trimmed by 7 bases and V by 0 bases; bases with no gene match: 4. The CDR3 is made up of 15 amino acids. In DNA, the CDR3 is TGTGCCAGCAGCGTAGGGACTAGCGGGGGACCGGAGCAGTACTTC. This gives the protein CASSVGTSGGPEQYF.

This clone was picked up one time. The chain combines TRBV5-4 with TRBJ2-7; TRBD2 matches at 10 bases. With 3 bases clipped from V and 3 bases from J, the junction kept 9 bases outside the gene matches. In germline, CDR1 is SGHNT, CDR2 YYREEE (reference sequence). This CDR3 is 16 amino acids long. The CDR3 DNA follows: TGTGCCAGCAGCTCGGCGGCTAGCGGGAGAAACTACGAGCAGTACTTC. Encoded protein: CASSSAASGRNYEQYF.

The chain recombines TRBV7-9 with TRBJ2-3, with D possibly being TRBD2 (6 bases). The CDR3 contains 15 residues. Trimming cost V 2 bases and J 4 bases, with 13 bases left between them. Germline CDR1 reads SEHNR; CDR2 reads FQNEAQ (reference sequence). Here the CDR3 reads CASSLHGGQADTQYF. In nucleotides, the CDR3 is TGTGCCAGCAGCTTACATGGAGGGCAGGCAGATACGCAGTATTTT.

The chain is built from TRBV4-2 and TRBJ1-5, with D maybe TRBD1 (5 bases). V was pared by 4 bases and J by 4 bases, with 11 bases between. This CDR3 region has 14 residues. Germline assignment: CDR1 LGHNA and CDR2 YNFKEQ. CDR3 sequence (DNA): TGTGCCAGCAGCCGAGCGGGGCCGAATCAGCCCCAGCATTTT. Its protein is CASSRAGPNQPQHF.